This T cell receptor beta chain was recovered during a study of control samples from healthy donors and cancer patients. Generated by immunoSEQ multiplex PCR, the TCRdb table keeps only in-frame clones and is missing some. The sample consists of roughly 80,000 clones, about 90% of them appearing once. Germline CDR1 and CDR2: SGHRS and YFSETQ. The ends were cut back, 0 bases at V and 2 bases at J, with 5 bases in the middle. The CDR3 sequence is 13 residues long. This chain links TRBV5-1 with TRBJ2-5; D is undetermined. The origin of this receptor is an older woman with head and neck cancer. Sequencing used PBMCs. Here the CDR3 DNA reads TGCGCCAGCAGCTTGGGGGCACAAGAGACCCAGTACTTC. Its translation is CASSLGAQETQYF. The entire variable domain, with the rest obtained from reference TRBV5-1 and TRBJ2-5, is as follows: KAGVTQTPRYLIKTRGQQVTLSCSPISGHRSVSWYQQTPGQGLQFLFEYFSETQRNKGNFPGRFSGRQFSNSRSEMNVSTLELGDSALYLCASSLGAQETQYFGPGTRLLVL.